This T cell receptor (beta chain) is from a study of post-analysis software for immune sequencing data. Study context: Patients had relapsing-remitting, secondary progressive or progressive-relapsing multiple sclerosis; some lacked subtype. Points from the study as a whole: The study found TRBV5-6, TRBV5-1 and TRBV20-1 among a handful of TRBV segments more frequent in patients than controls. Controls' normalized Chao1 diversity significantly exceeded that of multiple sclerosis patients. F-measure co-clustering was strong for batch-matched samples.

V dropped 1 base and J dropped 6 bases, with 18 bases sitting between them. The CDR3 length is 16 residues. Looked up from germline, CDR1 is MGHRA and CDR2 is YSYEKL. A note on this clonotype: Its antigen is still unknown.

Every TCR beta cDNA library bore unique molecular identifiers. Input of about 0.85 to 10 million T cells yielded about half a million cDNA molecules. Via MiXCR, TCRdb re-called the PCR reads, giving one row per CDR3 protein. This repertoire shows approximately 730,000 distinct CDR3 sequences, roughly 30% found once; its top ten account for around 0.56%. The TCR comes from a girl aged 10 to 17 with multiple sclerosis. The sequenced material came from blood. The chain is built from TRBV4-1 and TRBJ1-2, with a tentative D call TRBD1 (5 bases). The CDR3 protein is CASSQGGRRGRDGYTF. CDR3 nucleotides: TGCGCCAGCAGCCAAGGGGGCCGCAGAGGCCGGGATGGCTACACCTTC.